Listed below are T cell receptor beta chains from one sample, sequenced in a study of OX40 agonist ivuxolimab in advanced cancers. Profiled with immunoSEQ multiplex PCR; TCRdb holds only in-frame clones, not every one. The data contain 55,000 to 75,000 clones, 90% to 95% of them singletons. The input for sequencing was CD4+ or CD8+ T cells sorted from blood, taken in a trial of the OX40 agonist ivuxolimab. These receptors originate from an adult with an advanced solid tumor such as melanoma, head and neck, liver or kidney cancer. Each CDR3 is given with its conserved first and last residue. The D gene is left open where the match is weak. Size tells how often a clone was seen (once, few, many) or the class of an expanded clone, and some rows leave it out.

cdr3_nt	cdr3_aa	v_call	j_call	cdr3_length	clone_size	d_call
TGTGCCAGCAGTGCCGGGACAGGGCTCACAGATACGCAGTATTTT	CASSAGTGLTDTQYF	TRBV6-1	TRBJ2-3	15	-	TRBD1
TGTGCCAGCAGCGCGCCACAGGGGACCCAGTACTTC	CASSAPQGTQYF	TRBV7-6	TRBJ2-5	12	-	-
TGTGCCAGCCTTCTGGGTAACGGGGAGCTGTTTTTT	CASLLGNGELFF	TRBV7-9	TRBJ2-2	12	once	-
TGTGCCAGCAGCCTCCAGGGAGGGAAGGATTCACCCCTCCACTTT	CASSLQGGKDSPLHF	TRBV4-2	TRBJ1-6	15	once	-
TGTGCCTGGGGGGGGAAGGGTGGCTACACCTTC	CAWGGKGGYTF	TRBV30	TRBJ1-2	11	once	-
TGTGCCATCAGTGGATCCAGCGAGACTGAAGCTTTCTTT	CAISGSSETEAFF	TRBV10-3	TRBJ1-1	13	-	-
TGTGCCAGCAGTTTATCATGGAGGGAAAAACTGTTTTTT	CASSLSWREKLFF	TRBV27	TRBJ1-4	13	-	-
TGCGCCAGCAGCTTGTCGCGGACCGACGCGTCCGGCTACACCTTC	CASSLSRTDASGYTF	TRBV5-1	TRBJ1-2	15	-	-
TGTGCCAGCAGACTCGGGACAGGGTTCCCAGATACGCAGTATTTT	CASRLGTGFPDTQYF	TRBV14	TRBJ2-3	15	-	TRBD1
TGTGCCAGCAGCTTATGGGGAGGCGGCGAAAACATTCAGTACTTC	CASSLWGGGENIQYF	TRBV7-2	TRBJ2-4	15	-	-